A single sample gave rise to the 25 T cell receptor beta chains below, sequenced in a study of CD8 T cells in Susac syndrome. The RNA, roughly 0.45 to 1 ug, was put through reverse transcription using random hexamers. TCRdb ran MiXCR on the immunoSEQ multiplex PCR reads and lists one entry per CDR3 protein. The sample holds some 190,000 distinct CDR3 sequences, about 95% seen once. Sequencing was done on a sample of CD4+ T cells from PBMCs. The receptors shown here come from a human donor in good health.

The chain links TRBV6-2 or TRBV6-3 to TRBJ2-1, with D tentatively TRBD2 (6 bases). The CDR3 consists of 15 residues. CDR1 MNHEY and CDR2 SVGEGT come from the germline V gene. V was shortened by 4 bases and J by 2 bases, with 12 bases between the two germline ends. CDR3 sequence: CASSSLARTYNEQFF. As DNA, the CDR3 is TGTGCCAGCAGTTCTCTAGCGCGCACCTACAATGAGCAGTTCTTC.

The rearrangement joins TRBV3-1 to TRBJ2-1; 7 bases match TRBD2. V trimming: 1 base; J trimming: 0 bases; junction bases outside the gene matches: 3. CDR3 length equals 16 residues. Per the germline V gene, CDR1 is LGHDT and CDR2 is YNNKEL (reference sequence). The CDR3 spells CASSQVWGGSYNEQFF. CDR3 DNA sequence: TGTGCCAGCAGCCAAGTTTGGGGGGGCTCCTACAATGAGCAGTTCTTC.

This chain links TRBV28 with TRBJ2-5; D not certain. CDR1 is MDHEN and CDR2 is SYDVKM in the germline V gene. The CDR3 consists of 12 residues. The V end lost 5 bases, the J end lost 5 bases, and 9 bases lay between the germline ends. Here the CDR3 reads CASSLKLETQYF. The CDR3 DNA sequence: TGTGCCAGCAGTCTCAAGCTCGAGACCCAGTACTTC.

The chain couples TRBV7-9 to TRBJ2-3, with a possible D match to TRBD2 (5 bases). The V and J ends lost 1 base and 1 base respectively, with 9 bases between them. The CDR3 extends over 15 amino acids. Germline V gene lookup returns CDR1 SEHNR and CDR2 FQNEAQ (reference sequence). The CDR3 reads CASSLGVSGTDTQYF. The CDR3 DNA reads TGTGCCAGCAGCTTAGGGGTTAGCGGCACAGATACGCAGTATTTT. The complete variable domain, with remaining parts taken from reference TRBV7-9 and TRBJ2-3, reads DTGVSQNPRHKITKRGQNVTFRCDPISEHNRLYWYRQTLGQGPEFLTYFQNEAQLEKSRLLSDRFSAERPKGSFSTLEIQRTEQGDSAMYLCASSLGVSGTDTQYFGPGTRLTVL.

This clonotype was detected only a few times. This chain connects TRBV28 to TRBJ2-3; 7 bases are a match to TRBD2. J was trimmed by 1 base and V by 3 bases; bases with no gene match: 1. CDR3 size: 14 residues. CDR1 MDHEN and CDR2 SYDVKM come from the germline V gene. CDR3 sequence: CASSLLAGTDTQYF. The CDR3 DNA is TGTGCCAGCAGTTTGCTAGCGGGCACAGATACGCAGTATTTT.

V and J are TRBV9 and TRBJ1-5; D perhaps matches TRBD1 (5 bases). V lost 0 bases and J 1 base, leaving 11 bases between the germline ends. The length of the CDR3 is 16 residues. Per the germline V gene, CDR1 is SGDLS and CDR2 is YYNGEE. CDR3 sequence (DNA): TGTGCCAGCAGCGTAGGGGCAGGGAGCAGCAATCAGCCCCAGCATTTT. It yields the protein CASSVGAGSSNQPQHF.

Points on this clonotype: Its ends do not fully match the called genes, so a read error is possible. The gene calls are TRBV12-3 or TRBV12-4 and TRBJ2-1; D may be TRBD2 (6 bases). This CDR3 comprises 13 residues. The CDR3 reads CAGRGDSNNEQFF. The CDR3 DNA sequence: TGTGCCGGACGAGGGGACTCCAACAATGAGCAGTTCTTC.

This clonotype showed up just once. The CDR3 loop reads CASSLGDYSDTQYF. As DNA, the CDR3 is TGTGCCAGCAGCTTAGGGGACTACTCGGATACGCAGTATTTT. V and J are TRBV7-9 and TRBJ2-3, with 7 bases lining up with TRBD2. Germline trimming cut 1 base from V and 6 bases from J; bases unmatched to any gene: 4. The CDR3 has 14 residues. Looked up from germline, CDR1 is SEHNR and CDR2 is FQNEAQ (reference sequence).

The chain joins TRBV20-1 to TRBJ2-3, with 7 bases matching TRBD1. CDR1 and CDR2 (germline): DFQATT, SNEGSKA (reference sequence). The length of the CDR3 is 14 residues. The J segment lost 5 bases and the V segment lost 5 bases, leaving 10 bases of the junction unmatched. For the CDR3, the DNA is TGCAGTGCTCACCGAGGGGGCGCGGGAGATACGCAGTATTTT. Amino acid sequence: CSAHRGGAGDTQYF.

The chain combines TRBV27 with TRBJ2-2; 9 positions match TRBD2. This CDR3 is 14 amino acids long. Germline CDR1 MNHEY, CDR2 SMNVEV (reference sequence). V lost 7 bases to trimming and J lost 5 bases; unmatched junction nucleotides: 5. Written as DNA, the CDR3 is TGTGCCAGCACCGGACTAGCGCCGACCGGGGAGCTGTTTTTT. It encodes CASTGLAPTGELFF.

The count of this clonotype is one. The chain uses TRBV7-2 and TRBJ2-1; D gene ambiguous. Trimming stripped 1 base from V and 10 bases from J, with 8 bases between. This CDR3 spans 12 amino acids. Germline CDR1 is SGHTA and CDR2 is FQGNSA. The CDR3 sequence: CASSLDRREQFF. The CDR3 DNA sequence: TGTGCCAGCAGCTTAGATCGGCGGGAGCAGTTCTTC.

The chain is built from TRBV20-1 and TRBJ2-1; D ambiguous. The CDR3 has 11 amino acids. CDR1 and CDR2 (germline): DFQATT, SNEGSKA (reference sequence). V was trimmed by 3 bases and J by 2 bases, leaving 2 bases between them. The chain's CDR3 is CSARPYNEQFF. CDR3 DNA: TGCAGTGCTAGGCCCTACAATGAGCAGTTCTTC.

The chain carries TRBV7-2 and TRBJ1-4; no definite D call. CDR1 and CDR2 from the germline V gene are SGHTA and FQGNSA. CDR3 length equals 14 residues. Deletions cut 4 bases from V and 5 bases from J, with 11 bases between. CDR3 nucleotide sequence: TGTGCCAGCAGCTCGGAACAAGCAAATGAAAAACTGTTTTTT. Its translation is CASSSEQANEKLFF.

The V and J genes are TRBV15 and TRBJ2-7, with D uncertain. Germline lookup yields CDR1 LNHNV and CDR2 YYDKDF (reference sequence). This CDR3 contains 15 residues. V was pared by 0 bases and J by 1 base, with 10 bases between. CDR3 in amino acids: CATSRDVVDSYEQYF. The CDR3 coding sequence is TGTGCCACCAGCAGAGATGTGGTCGATTCCTACGAGCAGTACTTC.

A few counts support this clonotype. V gene TRBV30 combines with J gene TRBJ1-5; unclear D gene. Trimming stripped 0 bases from V and 7 bases from J, with 10 bases between. Germline V gives CDR1 GTSNPN, CDR2 SVGIG (reference sequence). The CDR3 loop spans 13 amino acids. CDR3 nucleotides: TGTGCCTGGAGTGTAAAGGGCGGGCAGCCCCAGCATTTT. The encoded protein is CAWSVKGGQPQHF.

V is TRBV30 and J is TRBJ2-2; 7 nucleotides match TRBD2. The CDR3 consists of 15 residues. Germline CDR1 is GTSNPN and CDR2 is SVGIG (reference sequence). V was clipped by 0 bases and J by 1 base; unmatched bases: 2. CDR3 nucleotide sequence: TGTGCCTGGAGTGTCGGGGGGAGGAACACCGGGGAGCTGTTTTTT. This translates into CAWSVGGRNTGELFF. The variable domain in full, completed from reference TRBV30 and TRBJ2-2, reads SQTIHQWPATLVQPVGSPLSLECTVEGTSNPNLYWYRQAAGRGLQLLFYSVGIGQISSEVPQNLSASRPQDRQFILSSKKLLLSDSGFYLCAWSVGGRNTGELFFGEGSRLTVL.

This sequence joins TRBV28 and TRBJ2-7; D assignment may be TRBD1 or TRBD2 (5 bases each). The CDR3 runs to 14 residues. Per germline, CDR1 MDHEN and CDR2 SYDVKM. V was shortened by 6 bases and J by 4 bases, with 16 bases between the two germline ends. The CDR3 sequence: CASSPRAGTYEQYF. Written as DNA, the CDR3 is TGTGCCAGCAGCCCTAGGGCAGGGACGTACGAGCAGTACTTC. The full variable domain, in which reference TRBV28 and TRBJ2-7 provide the parts outside the CDR3, is DVKVTQSSRYLVKRTGEKVFLECVQDMDHENMFWYRQDPGLGLRLIYFSYDVKMKEKGDIPEGYSVSREKKERFSLILESASTNQTSMYLCASSPRAGTYEQYFGPGTRLTVT.

This chain links TRBV30 with TRBJ1-1, with D possibly being TRBD1 (6 bases). Per germline, CDR1 GTSNPN and CDR2 SVGIG (reference sequence). This CDR3 comprises 14 residues. Trimming removed 5 bases from V and 7 bases from J, with 20 bases in between. CDR3 region: CAWGTGGQTYEAFF. In DNA form, the CDR3 reads TGTGCCTGGGGCACGGGGGGGCAAACCTATGAAGCTTTCTTT.

The chain links TRBV28 to TRBJ2-7; D tentatively fits TRBD1 or TRBD2 (5 bases each). Per the germline V gene, CDR1 is MDHEN and CDR2 is SYDVKM. Trimming left V 6 bases short and J 3 bases short, with 18 bases between. The CDR3 length is 15 residues. The CDR3 DNA reads as TGTGCCAGCAGCTATGAGGGGCTAGCTGTCTACGAGCAGTACTTC. Its protein product is CASSYEGLAVYEQYF.

The gene calls are TRBV29-1 and TRBJ2-1, with D perhaps matching TRBD1 or TRBD2 (6 bases each). Germline V gives CDR1 SQVTM, CDR2 ANQGSEA. The CDR3 has 13 residues. Trimming cost V 3 bases and J 10 bases, with 16 bases left between them. The CDR3 reads CSVEKGGGIEQFF. CDR3 sequence (DNA): TGCAGCGTTGAGAAAGGAGGGGGGATAGAGCAGTTCTTC.

This chain links TRBV28 with TRBJ1-2; TRBD1 is a possible D gene (6 bases). V lost 6 bases to trimming and J lost 0 bases, with 11 bases between them. Germline assignment: CDR1 MDHEN and CDR2 SYDVKM. This CDR3 region has 14 residues. CDR3 in DNA: TGTGCCAGCAGCCCGGGACAAGCTAACTATGGCTACACCTTC. It specifies CASSPGQANYGYTF.

The rearrangement joins TRBV15 to TRBJ2-5; tentative D call: TRBD1 (6 bases). In germline, CDR1 is LNHNV, CDR2 YYDKDF (reference sequence). V was pared by 0 bases and J by 4 bases, with 9 bases between. The CDR3 totals 14 residues. The CDR3: CATSREGGGETQYF. The CDR3 DNA sequence: TGTGCCACCAGCAGAGAAGGGGGTGGAGAGACCCAGTACTTC.

The V and J genes are TRBV20-1 and TRBJ2-7; perhaps TRBD2 as D (5 bases). Per the germline V gene, CDR1 is DFQATT and CDR2 is SNEGSKA (reference sequence). V lost 0 bases and J lost 3, with 15 bases in between. The CDR3 is made up of 15 amino acids. The CDR3 here is CSARDPLGDIYEQYF. The CDR3 DNA reads TGCAGTGCTAGAGATCCCCTCGGGGATATCTACGAGCAGTACTTC.

V usage is TRBV18 and J usage is TRBJ2-5, with D perhaps being TRBD1 or TRBD2 (7 bases each). This CDR3 has 15 residues. With 4 bases removed from V and 3 bases from J, the gap between germline ends came to 15 bases. Germline V gene lookup returns CDR1 KGHSH and CDR2 LQKENI. CDR3 loop: CASSLNRGGEETQYF. The CDR3 DNA reads as TGTGCCAGCTCACTAAACAGGGGAGGGGAAGAGACCCAGTACTTC.

The chain employs TRBV30 and TRBJ2-1; D may be TRBD1 or TRBD2 (5 bases each). This CDR3 spans 14 amino acids. The V end was cut by 5 bases, the J end by 6 bases, with 17 bases between. Per germline, CDR1 GTSNPN and CDR2 SVGIG (reference sequence). Written as DNA, the CDR3 is TGTGCCTGGGTCCCGGGACCGGCTATCAATGAGCAGTTCTTC. This translates into CAWVPGPAINEQFF. Based on the CDR3 plus reference TRBV30 and TRBJ2-1, the full variable domain is SQTIHQWPATLVQPVGSPLSLECTVEGTSNPNLYWYRQAAGRGLQLLFYSVGIGQISSEVPQNLSASRPQDRQFILSSKKLLLSDSGFYLCAWVPGPAINEQFFGPGTRLTVL.